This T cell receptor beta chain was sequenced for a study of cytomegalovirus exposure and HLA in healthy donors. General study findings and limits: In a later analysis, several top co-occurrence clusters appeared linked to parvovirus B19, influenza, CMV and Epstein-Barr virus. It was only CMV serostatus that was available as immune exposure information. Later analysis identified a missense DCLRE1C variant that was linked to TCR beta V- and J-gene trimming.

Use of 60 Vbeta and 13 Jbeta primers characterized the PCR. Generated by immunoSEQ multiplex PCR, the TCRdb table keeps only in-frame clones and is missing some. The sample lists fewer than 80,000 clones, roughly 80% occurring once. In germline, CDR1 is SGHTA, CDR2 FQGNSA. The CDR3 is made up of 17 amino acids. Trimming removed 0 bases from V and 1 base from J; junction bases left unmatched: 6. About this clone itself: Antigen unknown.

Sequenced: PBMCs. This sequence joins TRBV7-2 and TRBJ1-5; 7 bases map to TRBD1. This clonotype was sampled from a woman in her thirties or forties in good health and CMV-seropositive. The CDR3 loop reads CASSLATTGRSNQPQHF. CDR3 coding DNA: TGTGCCAGCAGCTTAGCTACGACAGGGAGAAGCAATCAGCCCCAGCATTTT.